This T cell receptor (beta chain) was identified in a study of early T cells in non-severe SARS-CoV-2 infection. Study summary: Alpha and beta chains were unpaired, from unsorted whole-blood bulk RNA.

This clonotype was counted a few times. Unmatched junction bases numbered 6, after V lost 4 bases and J lost 3 bases. The CDR3 is 17 residues long. Germline V gene lookup returns CDR1 SGHRS and CDR2 YFSETQ. Individual cDNA molecules carried attached unique molecular identifiers. From the 5' RACE reads, TCRdb called clonotypes with MiXCR, one entry per CDR3 protein. The table lists 45,000 to 65,000 distinct CDR3 sequences, approximately 11% of them singletons. The source is an adult who was a healthcare worker with PCR-confirmed SARS-CoV-2 infection or an uninfected control (not recorded which). The sequenced sample consisted of whole blood. The genes are TRBV5-1 and TRBJ2-1, with 14 bases identical to TRBD2. In DNA form, the CDR3 reads TGCGCCAGCAGCCCGGGGACTAGCGGGAGATTCTACAATGAGCAGTTCTTC. It translates to CASSPGTSGRFYNEQFF.